This T cell receptor beta chain appears in the sequencing data of a study of identical twins. Unique molecular identifiers were present on the cDNA, which also gained a universal primer site by template switching. TCRdb re-called the 5' RACE reads through MiXCR, storing one row per CDR3 protein. This sample has about 520,000 distinct CDR3 sequences, with approximately 22% found just once. Separately, the same data were catalogued under a study of T cells expressing NK-cell markers. That report notes: Sorted CD3+CD56-NKG2C+, CD3+CD56+NKG2C+ and CD3+CD56+NKG2C- T cells supplied the TCR beta repertoires. Several experiments confined sorting to alpha-beta TCR T cells with an anti-gamma-delta TCR antibody.

This TCR was recovered from a woman aged 18-30 years in good health. The sequencing sample was made of CD4+ T cells sorted from blood.

The CDR3 loop is CASRSTGTSLGEQYF. The CDR3 DNA is TGTGCCAGCAGATCGACCGGGACTAGCCTCGGCGAGCAGTACTTC. The chain employs TRBV27 and TRBJ2-7; TRBD2 aligns across 9 bases. V shed 6 bases and J 6 bases; nucleotides not matched to a gene: 12. Germline CDR1 MNHEY, CDR2 SMNVEV (reference sequence). This CDR3 has 15 residues.